This paragraph covers one T cell receptor (beta chain) sequence. This clone occurred a few times. No cognate antigen has been identified for it. Base qualities are not recorded, but no much larger clone differs from it by a single base. CD8 naive samples consisted of CD45RO-negative cells that were positively selected for CCR7, yielding a CD45RA+CCR7+ population without TemRA cells. The donors were healthy, HIV-negative adults who had no recently reported acute infections or vaccinations. Only Caucasian adults living in Nashville, Tennessee, USA were represented among the donors. Blood was collected by leukapheresis, and PBMCs were isolated by Ficoll-Histopaque density gradient centrifugation and then cryopreserved in liquid nitrogen vapor phase. Analytical flow cytometry was used to check the purity and quantity of each magnetically sorted T cell population. From each sorted fraction, genomic DNA was isolated and quantified by UV absorbance on a Nanodrop 2000c.

The data stem from a study of shared clonotypes between healthy human individuals (dated by TCRdb to the early 2020s). Regarding the research as a whole: The cohort included a few men and two women between 18 and 49 years of age. Per donor, three plates each were used for CD4 naive and CD4 memory, two for CD8 naive, and one for CD8 memory. To increase sequencing depth and limit assay-specific biases, TCR repertoire library preparation and sequencing were carried out by different laboratories using diverse techniques. Leukapheresis yielded between about 0.85 and 9 billion PBMCs per donor. To estimate repertoire size and how much clonotypes are shared between individuals, the study performed deep sequencing of blood TCR repertoires from a handful of healthy adults.

Using the deep immunoSEQ assay, TCR CDR3 regions were amplified from genomic DNA by multiplex PCR. Extracted genomic DNA from each cell subset was distributed evenly across all wells of several immunoSEQ 96-well plates, and each plate was treated as a replicate. Each replicate PCR for sorted subsets received 150 to 250 ng genomic DNA, equal to some 32,000 T cell genomes. Purified libraries were quantified with a Qubit 3.0 fluorometer, sized on a Bioanalyzer 2100, and re-quantified with the KAPA Library Quantification kit. Each immunoSEQ 96-well plate was sequenced on its own single-read 150-cycle Illumina NextSeq 550 flow cell. Processing in the source paper ran as follows. Because the immunoSEQ output included only junctional sequences and no quality scores, the filtering could not be the same as the filtering used for full-length reads. Sequences were annotated with PyIR, a Python wrapper for IgBLAST v1.9, using IMGT germline references to assign V/J genes and CDR3. Any read was removed if the V/J assignment was weak (E-value above 1e-6), the CDR3 was missing, or the read contained stop codons, out-of-frame junctions, or ambiguous translated residues. V3J clonotypes were defined as sequences sharing the same inferred V gene, J gene, and CDR3 amino acid sequence. The percentage overlap between two repertoires was calculated by dividing the number of shared unique clonotypes by the size of the smaller repertoire. Richness of each repertoire was evaluated using RTK rarefaction, the Chao1 estimator, and Recon v2.1 estimates of unobserved clonotypes. OLGA was used to compute generation probabilities for all TCRbeta clonotypes that the gDNA method yielded from several donors. Imported from immuneACCESS, the table was reduced by TCRdb to in-frame sequences with V and J called. These copies leave out some clones; in studies compared against another copy, an unresolved V gene accounts for under half, and the cause of the remainder is not known. That table furnishes V, J and clone size, whereas the DNA furnished D and trimming. In all, the sample holds about 1.9 million clones, and about 93% of those were seen once. The ten largest account for over 1.5% of the sample.

Study-wide conclusions, independent of this receptor: Because the study included a small number of donors, the genetic and exposure-history diversity represented was limited. Across a few donors, approximately 4.9% of naive CD4, 3% to 4% of naive CD8, 2.3% of memory CD4, and about 0.4% of memory CD8 clonotypes were shared. Pairwise subsampling led to the expectation that sequencing depth would affect the degree of clonotype sharing among donors. Even with the large sequencing depth, rarefaction of the sorted-subset datasets indicated that sequencing was incomplete. Higher generation probabilities were observed for clonotypes shared by all four sorted-subset donors than for non-shared clonotypes. Only blood was sampled, and tissue TCR repertoires likely differ from those in blood. Estimated clonotype richness was generally larger for naive than for memory subsets.

The TCR sequence derives from a young man in good health. Some clones in this sample may be carry-over from other donors' samples. The sample comprised naive CD8+ T cells from PBMCs. The cell subset or site label here, explained by the study, means: CD45RA+CCR7+.

CDR3 reads: CASSFPGGYEQYF. The sequenced DNA is TGTGCCAGCAGTTTCCCGGGTGGCTACGAGCAGTACTTC. Recombination connected TRBV28 to TRBJ2-7, with no reliable assignment of the D segment. Including cysteine and phenylalanine, the CDR3 has 13 amino acids. The DNA shown is the 39-base CDR3, in frame from base 1. The germline V gene specifies MDHEN as CDR1 and SYDVKM as CDR2. Between the V and J ends, shortened by 3 bases and 3 bases respectively, the junction contains 9 bases.